The 17 T cell receptor beta chains in this list originate from one sample, sequenced in a study of cytomegalovirus exposure and HLA in healthy donors. It was with 60 Vbeta and 13 Jbeta primers that the PCR ran. Only in-frame clones appear in the TCRdb table, and some are missing; sequencing was by immunoSEQ multiplex PCR. The table has some 200,000 clones, about four fifths seen once. The sample comprised PBMCs. The receptors derive from a female donor in good health and CMV-seronegative.

The chain carries TRBV25-1 and TRBJ2-3, with D possibly being TRBD1 (5 bases). The CDR3 extends over 15 amino acids. Trimming left V 5 bases short and J 1 base short, with 13 bases between. Germline V gene lookup returns CDR1 MGHDK and CDR2 SYGVNS. As DNA, the CDR3 is TGTGCCAGCAGTAAACCCGAGACAGGCACAGATACGCAGTATTTT. Its protein product is CASSKPETGTDTQYF.

The genes are TRBV6-1 and TRBJ2-7, with TRBD1 identical over 10 bases. The junction had 7 bases not matched to a gene; V was cut back by 5 bases and J by 3 bases. Looked up from germline, CDR1 is MNHNS and CDR2 is SASEGT. The CDR3 contains 15 residues. Here the CDR3 DNA reads TGTGCCAGCAGTTCCGGGACAGGGGTGTACTACGAGCAGTACTTC. Its translation is CASSSGTGVYYEQYF.

V gene TRBV19 combines with J gene TRBJ1-2; possibly TRBD1 for D (6 bases). V was cut by 6 bases and J by 3 bases, with 11 bases left in between. The length of the CDR3 is 13 residues. Germline-derived CDR1 and CDR2 are LNHDA and SQIVND (reference sequence). CDR3 sequence: CASSLDRYYGYTF. In nucleotides, the CDR3 is TGTGCCAGTAGCCTAGACAGGTACTATGGCTACACCTTC.

The CDR3 protein is CASLGLAGEMAPPDTQYF. CDR3 coding DNA: TGTGCCAGCTTAGGACTAGCGGGAGAGATGGCCCCACCAGATACGCAGTATTTT. This chain connects TRBV21-1 to TRBJ2-3; TRBD2, the table's D call, lacks a check against the DNA. TRBV21-1 counts as a pseudogene. The length of the CDR3 is 18 residues.

This clone was counted only a few times. The chain uses TRBV5-4 and TRBJ2-4; 13 bases fit TRBD2. Per the germline V gene, CDR1 is SGHNT and CDR2 is YYREEE (reference sequence). V shed 3 bases, J shed 6 bases, and the junction held 3 bases outside the gene matches. The CDR3 is made up of 15 amino acids. The CDR3 coding sequence is TGTGCCAGCAGCTCGGGACTAGCGGGGACAAACATTCAGTACTTC. Its translation: CASSSGLAGTNIQYF.

The chain recombines TRBV19 with TRBJ2-1, with 7 bases matching TRBD2. After removal of 7 bases from V and 3 bases from J, the junction contained 6 bases not matched to a gene. Germline values: CDR1 LNHDA, CDR2 SQIVND (reference sequence). This CDR3 comprises 14 residues. CDR3 in DNA: TGTGCCAGTACGGCGGGAGAATTCTACAATGAGCAGTTCTTC. Its translation is CASTAGEFYNEQFF.

This clone was counted a single time. The chain links TRBV9 to TRBJ1-1, with 8 nucleotides matching TRBD1. Germline V lookup: CDR1 SGDLS, CDR2 YYNGEE. V was clipped by 0 bases and J by 6 bases; unmatched bases: 1. The CDR3 spans 13 residues. This CDR3 is CASSVGDRPEAFF. As DNA, the CDR3 is TGTGCCAGCAGCGTAGGGGACAGGCCTGAAGCTTTCTTT.

The chain joins TRBV6-5 to TRBJ2-7; 9 bases are a match to TRBD2. Per the germline V gene, CDR1 is MNHEY and CDR2 is SVGAGI. The CDR3 length is 15 residues. V was pared by 8 bases and J by 4 bases, with 12 bases of the junction left unmatched. CDR3 sequence: CASGSTAGGRYEQYF. The CDR3, as DNA: TGTGCCAGCGGCTCGACGGCGGGGGGGCGATACGAGCAGTACTTC.

The V and J genes are TRBV5-4 and TRBJ2-7, with TRBD1 matching 12 bases. V lost 3 bases and J lost 3; bases outside the gene matches: 7. This CDR3 has 16 residues. The germline V gene has CDR1 SGHNT and CDR2 YYREEE (reference sequence). The CDR3 nucleotides are TGTGCCAGCAGCTCGGGACAGGGGGCGAATAGCTACGAGCAGTACTTC. As protein: CASSSGQGANSYEQYF.

The V gene is TRBV30, the J gene TRBJ2-5, with D perhaps TRBD1 (6 bases). Germline CDR1 GTSNPN, CDR2 SVGIG (reference sequence). The CDR3 runs to 14 residues. Trimming took 2 bases from V and 5 from J, leaving 15 bases between them. The CDR3: CAWSSGRGWETQYF. CDR3 bases: TGTGCCTGGAGTTCCGGTAGGGGGTGGGAGACCCAGTACTTC.

The chain recombines TRBV11-2 with TRBJ2-5; D is unclear. Between the trimmed V and J ends, which lost 5 bases and 1 base, there was a span of 5 bases. Per the germline V gene, CDR1 is SGHAT and CDR2 is FQNNGV. There are 12 residues in the CDR3. The CDR3 DNA sequence: TGTGCCAGCAGCACAGTCCAAGAGACCCAGTACTTC. Protein sequence: CASSTVQETQYF. Full variable domain (rest looked up from reference TRBV11-2 and TRBJ2-5): EAGVAQSPRYKIIEKRQSVAFWCNPISGHATLYWYQQILGQGPKLLIQFQNNGVVDDSQLPKDRFSAERLKGVDSTLKIQPAKLEDSAVYLCASSTVQETQYFGPGTRLLVL.

This chain links TRBV7-9 with TRBJ2-7; 11 bases are a match to TRBD1. Germline V gene data show CDR1 as SEHNR and CDR2 as FQNEAQ (reference sequence). V shed 4 bases and J 9 bases; nucleotides not matched to a gene: 2. CDR3 size: 12 residues. The CDR3 region has the DNA TGTGCCAGCAGCTCGGGACAGGGGGTGCAGTACTTC. Amino acids: CASSSGQGVQYF.

The V call is TRBV2, the J call TRBJ1-1; TRBD1 matches at 7 bases. Germline V gene data show CDR1 as SNHLY and CDR2 as FYNNEI. V shed 8 bases, J shed 5 bases, and the junction held 17 bases outside the gene matches. The CDR3 covers 16 residues. The CDR3 DNA reads as TGTGCCAGCGTTTACCGCGCCCCAGGGGGTAAAACTGAAGCTTTCTTT. It yields the protein CASVYRAPGGKTEAFF.

This rearrangement joins TRBV11-3 to TRBJ1-1, with D perhaps matching TRBD1 (5 bases). The CDR3 covers 15 residues. Between the trimmed V and J ends, which lost 4 bases and 0 bases, there was a span of 12 bases. CDR1 SGHNT and CDR2 YENEEA come from the germline V gene. DNA for the CDR3: TGTGCCAGCAGCTCCCCCCGGGGGGTGAACACTGAAGCTTTCTTT. It yields the protein CASSSPRGVNTEAFF.

The chain couples TRBV27 to TRBJ2-5; D is possibly TRBD1 (6 bases). The CDR3 spans 13 residues. The ends were cut back, 6 bases at V and 2 bases at J, with 10 bases in the middle. From germline, CDR1 is MNHEY and CDR2 SMNVEV (reference sequence). CDR3 nucleotides: TGTGCCAGCAGCCGACAGGAACAAGAGACCCAGTACTTC. Translated, it gives CASSRQEQETQYF.

CDR3 sequence: CASSFPGGGTEAFF. DNA for the CDR3: TGCGCCAGCAGCTTCCCCGGCGGGGGTACTGAAGCTTTCTTT. The V and J genes are TRBV5-1 and TRBJ1-1; possible D gene TRBD1, 5 bases. Germline lookup yields CDR1 SGHRS and CDR2 YFSETQ. V was cut by 2 bases and J by 5 bases, with 13 bases left in between. The CDR3 is 14 amino acids.

The V gene is TRBV5-6, the J gene TRBJ2-5; D perhaps matches TRBD2 (6 bases). This CDR3 contains 16 residues. V lost 2 bases to trimming and J lost 1 base, with 15 bases between them. Germline V gene sequence: CDR1 SGHDT, CDR2 YYEEEE. The CDR3, as DNA: TGTGCCAGCAGCTTTGGAGGGCAGGGCCCCCAAGAGACCCAGTACTTC. This translates into CASSFGGQGPQETQYF.